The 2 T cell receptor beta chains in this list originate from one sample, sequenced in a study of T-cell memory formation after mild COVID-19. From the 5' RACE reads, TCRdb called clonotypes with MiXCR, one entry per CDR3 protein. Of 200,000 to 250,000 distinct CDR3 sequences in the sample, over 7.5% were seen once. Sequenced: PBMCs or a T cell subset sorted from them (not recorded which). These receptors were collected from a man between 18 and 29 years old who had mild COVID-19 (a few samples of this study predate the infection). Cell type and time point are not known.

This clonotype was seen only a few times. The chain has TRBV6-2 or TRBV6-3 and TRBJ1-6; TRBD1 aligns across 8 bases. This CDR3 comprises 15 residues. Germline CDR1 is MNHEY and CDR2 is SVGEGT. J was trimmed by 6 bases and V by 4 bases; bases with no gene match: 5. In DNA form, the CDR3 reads TGTGCCAGCAGTTCGGACAGGGCTCGTAATTCACCCCTCCACTTT. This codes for CASSSDRARNSPLHF.

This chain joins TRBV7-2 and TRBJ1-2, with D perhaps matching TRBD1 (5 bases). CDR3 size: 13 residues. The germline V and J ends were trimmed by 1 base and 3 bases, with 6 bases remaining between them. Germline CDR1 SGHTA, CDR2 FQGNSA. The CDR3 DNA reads TGTGCCAGCAGCTTAGTACAGGACTATGGCTACACCTTC. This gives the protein CASSLVQDYGYTF. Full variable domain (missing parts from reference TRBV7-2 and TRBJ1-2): GAGVSQSPSNKVTEKGKDVELRCDPISGHTALYWYRQSLGQGLEFLIYFQGNSAPDKSGLPSDRFSAERTGGSVSTLTIQRTQQEDSAVYLCASSLVQDYGYTFGSGTRLTVV.